This T cell receptor (beta chain) was documented in a study of T cells in Graves' hyperthyroidism and ophthalmopathy. There were TCR beta CDR3 regions amplified from RNA transcripts. Primed by the HTBI set, a first-round RT-PCR was run on the TCR CDR3. From the multiplex PCR reads, TCRdb called clonotypes with MiXCR, one entry per CDR3 protein. The sample contains some 350,000 distinct CDR3 sequences, approximately 20% of which appear only once. The authors deemed Graves' hyperthyroidism stable absent ophthalmopathy progression within 18 months. The source of the PBMCs was over 8.5 ml of fresh peripheral blood. This clonotype was counted many times. What it binds is not known. General study results and limits: Clonotypes that were expanded in thyroid above 0.001 mostly appeared in blood too.

Sequenced material: blood. This receptor was identified in a young woman with Graves' hyperthyroidism.

The DNA of the CDR3 is TGTGCGTCAAGACTAGCGGGGTTGGACGGGGAGCTGTTTTTT. The encoded protein is CASRLAGLDGELFF. The rearrangement joins TRBV12-3 or TRBV12-4 to TRBJ2-2; 11 bases map to TRBD2. This CDR3 has 14 residues.